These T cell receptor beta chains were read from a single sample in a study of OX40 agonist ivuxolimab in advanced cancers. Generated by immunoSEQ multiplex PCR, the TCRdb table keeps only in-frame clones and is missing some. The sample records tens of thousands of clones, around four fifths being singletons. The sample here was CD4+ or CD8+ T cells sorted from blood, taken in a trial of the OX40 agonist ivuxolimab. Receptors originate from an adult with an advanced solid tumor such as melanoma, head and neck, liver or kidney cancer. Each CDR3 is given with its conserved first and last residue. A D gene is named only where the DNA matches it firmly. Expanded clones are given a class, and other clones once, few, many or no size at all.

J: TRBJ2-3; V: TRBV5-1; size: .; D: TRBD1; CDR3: CASSFSRGPDTQYF; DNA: TGCGCCAGCAGCTTTTCTAGGGGGCCAGATACGCAGTATTTT
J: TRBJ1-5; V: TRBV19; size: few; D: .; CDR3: CASSMGRGRQPQHF; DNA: TGTGCCAGTAGTATGGGGAGGGGTAGACAGCCCCAGCATTTT
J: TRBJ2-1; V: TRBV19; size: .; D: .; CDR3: CASKPTGANYNEQFF; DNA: TGTGCCAGTAAACCCACGGGGGCGAACTACAATGAGCAGTTCTTC
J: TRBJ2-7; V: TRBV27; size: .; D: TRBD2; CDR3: CASRLAGTYEQYF; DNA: TGTGCCAGCAGGCTAGCGGGAACCTACGAGCAGTACTTC
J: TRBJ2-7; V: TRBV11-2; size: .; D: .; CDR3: CASIGQTYEQYF; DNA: TGTGCCAGCATCGGGCAGACCTACGAGCAGTACTTC
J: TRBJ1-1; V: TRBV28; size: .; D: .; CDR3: CASSLGRKDTEAFF; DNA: TGTGCCAGCAGTTTAGGGCGTAAGGACACTGAAGCTTTCTTT
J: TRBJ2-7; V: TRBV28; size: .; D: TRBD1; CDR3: CASSRGTASSYEQYF; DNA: TGTGCCAGCAGTAGGGGGACAGCTAGCTCCTACGAGCAGTACTTC
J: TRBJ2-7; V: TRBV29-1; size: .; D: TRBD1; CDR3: CSVATGLDEQYF; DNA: TGCAGCGTTGCGACAGGGCTTGACGAGCAGTACTTC
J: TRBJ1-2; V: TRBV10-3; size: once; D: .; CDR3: CAISESAGEANYGYTF; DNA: TGTGCCATCAGTGAGTCGGCCGGAGAAGCTAACTATGGCTACACCTTC
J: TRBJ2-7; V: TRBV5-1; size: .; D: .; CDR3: CASSLDGYEQYF; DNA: TGCGCCAGCAGCTTGGATGGCTACGAGCAGTACTTC
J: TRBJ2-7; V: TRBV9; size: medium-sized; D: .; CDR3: CASSASSGTTSYEQYF; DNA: TGTGCCAGCAGCGCCTCATCGGGGACAACTTCCTACGAGCAGTACTTC
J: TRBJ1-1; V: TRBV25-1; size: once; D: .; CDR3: CASSEQGGSTEAFF; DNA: TGTGCCAGCAGTGAACAGGGCGGGTCCACTGAAGCTTTCTTT
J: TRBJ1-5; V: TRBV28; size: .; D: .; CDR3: CASSFISRGNQPQHF; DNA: TGTGCCAGCAGTTTTATTAGTCGGGGGAATCAGCCCCAGCATTTT
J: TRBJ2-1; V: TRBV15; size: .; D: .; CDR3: CATSRESAGVMNEQFF; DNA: TGTGCCACCAGCAGAGAGTCAGCTGGGGTAATGAATGAGCAGTTCTTC
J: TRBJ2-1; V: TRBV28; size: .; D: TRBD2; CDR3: CASSPRLAGNNEQFF; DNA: TGTGCCAGCAGTCCCCGACTAGCGGGGAACAATGAGCAGTTCTTC
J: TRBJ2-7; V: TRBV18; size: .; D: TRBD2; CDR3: CASSPSGDYEQYF; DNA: TGTGCCAGCTCACCAAGCGGGGACTACGAGCAGTACTTC
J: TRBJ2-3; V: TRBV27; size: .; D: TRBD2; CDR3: CASIPQAGEYGTQYF; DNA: TGTGCCAGCATCCCTCAGGCGGGAGAGTACGGTACGCAGTATTTT
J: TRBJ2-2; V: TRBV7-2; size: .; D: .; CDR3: CASSLQGGELFF; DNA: TGTGCCAGCAGCTTACAAGGCGGGGAGCTGTTTTTT
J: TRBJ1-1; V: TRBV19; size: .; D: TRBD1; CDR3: CASSTSRGTANTEAFF; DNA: TGTGCCAGTAGTACTTCTAGGGGGACAGCTAACACTGAAGCTTTCTTT
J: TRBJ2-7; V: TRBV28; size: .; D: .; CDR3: CASRPPDGRHEQYF; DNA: TGTGCCAGCAGACCCCCGGACGGACGGCACGAGCAGTACTTC
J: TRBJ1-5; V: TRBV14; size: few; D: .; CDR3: CASSQGHGRPQHF; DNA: TGTGCCAGCAGCCAGGGGCATGGTCGGCCCCAGCATTTT
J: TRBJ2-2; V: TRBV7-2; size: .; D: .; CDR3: CASSLEPTGNTGELFF; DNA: TGTGCCAGCAGCTTAGAACCAACAGGGAACACCGGGGAGCTGTTTTTT
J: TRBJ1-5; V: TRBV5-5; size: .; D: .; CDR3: CASGHNPGDQPQHF; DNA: TGTGCCAGCGGACACAACCCAGGGGATCAGCCCCAGCATTTT
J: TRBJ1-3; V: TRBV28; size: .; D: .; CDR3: CASSLYWVTSGNTIYF; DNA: TGTGCCAGCAGTTTATATTGGGTGACCTCTGGAAACACCATATATTTT
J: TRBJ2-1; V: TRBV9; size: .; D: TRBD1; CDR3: CASSSGGRSQAQFF; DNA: TGTGCCAGCAGCTCAGGGGGCAGAAGTCAGGCGCAGTTCTTC
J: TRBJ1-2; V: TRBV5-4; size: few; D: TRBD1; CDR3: CASSLGQGASGYTF; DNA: TGTGCCAGCAGCTTGGGACAGGGAGCAAGTGGCTACACCTTC
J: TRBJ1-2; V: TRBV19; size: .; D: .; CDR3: CASRLDRSYGYTF; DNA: TGTGCCAGTAGACTCGACAGGAGCTATGGCTACACCTTC
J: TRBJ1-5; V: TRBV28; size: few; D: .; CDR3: CASRKSLLSNQPQHF; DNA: TGTGCCAGCAGGAAGAGTCTTCTTAGCAATCAGCCCCAGCATTTT